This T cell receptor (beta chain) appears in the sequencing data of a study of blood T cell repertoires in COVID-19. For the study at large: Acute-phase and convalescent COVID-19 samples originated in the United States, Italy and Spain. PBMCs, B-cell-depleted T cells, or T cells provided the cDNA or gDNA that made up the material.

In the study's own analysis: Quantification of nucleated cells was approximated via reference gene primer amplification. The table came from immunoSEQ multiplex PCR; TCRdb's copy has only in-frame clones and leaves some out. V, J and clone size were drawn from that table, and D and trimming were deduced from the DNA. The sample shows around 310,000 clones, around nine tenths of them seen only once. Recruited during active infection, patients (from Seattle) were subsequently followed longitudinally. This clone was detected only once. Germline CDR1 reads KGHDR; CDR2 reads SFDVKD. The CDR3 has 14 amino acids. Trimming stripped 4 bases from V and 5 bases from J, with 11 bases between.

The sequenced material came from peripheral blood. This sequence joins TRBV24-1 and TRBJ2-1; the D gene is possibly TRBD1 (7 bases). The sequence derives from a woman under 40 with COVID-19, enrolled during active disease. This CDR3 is CATSDRGVHNEQFF. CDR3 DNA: TGTGCCACCAGTGACAGGGGGGTACACAATGAGCAGTTCTTC.